This TCR beta chain was sequenced in a study of blood T cells in healthy people across ages. CDR1 is WSHSY, CDR2 SAAADI, per germline. This CDR3 is built from 17 residues. The V end lost 6 bases, the J end lost 4 bases, and 22 bases lay between the germline ends. Those donating, healthy Caucasian individuals from Russia, were aged roughly 6 to 90. Drawn from each donor were ten milliliters of peripheral blood. This clonotype was detected only a few times. Its antigen is unknown. Study-wide findings and caveats: Getting older went along with TCR beta diversity per million T cells dropping roughly linearly.

It was with a sample-barcoded 5' primer and a J-beta primer mix that a second PCR of roughly 7 to 11 cycles was run. TCRdb redid the calling of the 5' RACE reads with MiXCR, one entry per CDR3 protein. Of some 1.6 million distinct CDR3 sequences detected, 30% to 40% appear once; the ten largest clones hold about 11%. The chain joins TRBV10-2 to TRBJ2-1; perhaps TRBD2 as D (8 bases). The sequencing input was blood. The clonotype originates from a woman aged 25 to 39 in good health. As DNA, the CDR3 is TGCGCCAGCAGACAGGGGAGACTAGCGACCACATACAATGAGCAGTTCTTC. It codes for CASRQGRLATTYNEQFF.